The clone carrying this T cell receptor beta chain appeared many times. From RNA transcripts, TCR beta CDR3 regions were amplified. The primer set for the first-round RT-PCR of the TCR CDR3 was HTBI. TCRdb re-called the multiplex PCR reads through MiXCR, storing one row per CDR3 protein. This sample has hundreds of thousands of distinct CDR3 sequences, with approximately 25% found just once. The data belong to a study of T cells in Graves' hyperthyroidism and ophthalmopathy. At the level of the study: Blood from the periphery was taken at initial diagnosis, before any treatment.

Trimming shortened V by 6 bases and J by 0 bases, and 12 bases separated the two germline ends. CDR3 length equals 14 residues. The germline V gene has CDR1 MNHEY and CDR2 SVGAGI. The clonotype comes from a woman between 25 and 40 years old with Graves' ophthalmopathy. The rearrangement uses TRBV6-5 and TRBJ2-7; tentative D call: TRBD1 (5 bases). What was sequenced was blood. CDR3 nucleotides: TGTGCCAGCAGGTACCTAGGGGACTCCTACGAGCAGTACTTC. Amino acid sequence: CASRYLGDSYEQYF.